This record looks at one TCR beta chain sequence and its context. The antigen is not known. The data derive from a study of T-cell reconstitution after alpha-beta-depleted transplantation in children. The TCRbeta library was prepared with unique molecular identifiers. TCRdb independently ran MiXCR on the PCR reads; one entry per CDR3 protein. The table shows about 210,000 distinct CDR3 sequences, with under 20% occurring only once. Notes on the study in general: Expanded graft clones numbering several hundred reportedly gave rise to alpha-beta T cells about two months after transplant. There were some patients whose high TCRbeta diversity at day 60 came from surviving recipient T cells and thymic progenitors. One year post-transplant, T-cell counts and diversity were largely derived from T cells produced anew.

Trimming removed 6 bases from V and 4 bases from J, with 18 bases in between. The CDR3 length is 15 residues. Germline values: CDR1 MDHEN, CDR2 SYDVKM. The chain links TRBV28 to TRBJ1-1; D perhaps matches TRBD1 (6 bases). The clonotype was recovered from a male patient between 2 and 10 years old who had a stem cell transplant for acute lymphoblastic leukemia, so the T cells may come from the graft donor. Sequenced here: PBMCs, mostly from graft donor cells, sampled 360 days after TCRalphabeta/CD19-depleted stem cell transplant. CDR3 coding DNA: TGTGCCAGCAGGGGGGCGCGTAGCCGTACCACTGAAGCTTTCTTT. It codes for CASRGARSRTTEAFF.